This TCR beta chain was obtained from a study of CD8 T cells in Susac syndrome. Sequencing of TCR beta, carried out with a high-throughput approach, was applied to CD8+ and CD4+ T cells from the blood. Healthy donors served as the controls. They were matched for age and sex. With random hexamers, reverse transcription was performed on 0.5 to 1 ug of RNA. Amplification of TCR beta CDR3 by immunoSEQ multiplex PCR spanned 54 Vbeta and 13 Jbeta. TCRdb re-called the immunoSEQ multiplex PCR reads with MiXCR, one entry per CDR3 protein. The sample lists roughly 180,000 distinct CDR3 sequences; about 95% were seen once. The ends were cut back, 9 bases at V and 4 bases at J, with 15 bases in the middle. Germline V CDR1 and CDR2: SGHDT, YYEEEE. The CDR3 loop spans 13 amino acids.

The rearrangement links TRBV5-6 to TRBJ2-3; D may match TRBD1 or TRBD2 (5 bases each). The clonotype was recovered from a human donor in good health. Sequenced sample: CD4+ T cells from PBMCs. CDR3 in DNA: TGTGCCAATCCCCCGGGGCTCGCAGATACGCAGTATTTT. This translates into CANPPGLADTQYF.